This T cell receptor beta chain originates from a study of shared T cell receptors in the human thymus. Profiling relied on immunoSEQ multiplex PCR, and the TCRdb table lists in-frame clones only, not all of them. There are roughly 660,000 clones in the sample; approximately 88% occur only once, and 0.0095% to 0.013% lies in the top ten. CDR1 MGHRA and CDR2 YSYEKL come from the germline V gene. V lost 4 bases, J lost 5 bases, and 8 bases stayed unmatched. The CDR3 totals 16 residues. This sample also belongs to another study, concerning human thymus T cells. From that report: Thymic tissue was derived from resections collected during corrective heart surgery.

This TCR came from a boy in the first two years of life with a congenital heart defect. Sequenced sample: thymocytes. The chain employs TRBV4-1 and TRBJ2-2, with TRBD2 matching over 9 bases. CDR3 protein: CASSLATAGGTGELFF. CDR3 bases: TGCGCCAGCAGCCTGGCTACGGCGGGAGGGACCGGGGAGCTGTTTTTT.